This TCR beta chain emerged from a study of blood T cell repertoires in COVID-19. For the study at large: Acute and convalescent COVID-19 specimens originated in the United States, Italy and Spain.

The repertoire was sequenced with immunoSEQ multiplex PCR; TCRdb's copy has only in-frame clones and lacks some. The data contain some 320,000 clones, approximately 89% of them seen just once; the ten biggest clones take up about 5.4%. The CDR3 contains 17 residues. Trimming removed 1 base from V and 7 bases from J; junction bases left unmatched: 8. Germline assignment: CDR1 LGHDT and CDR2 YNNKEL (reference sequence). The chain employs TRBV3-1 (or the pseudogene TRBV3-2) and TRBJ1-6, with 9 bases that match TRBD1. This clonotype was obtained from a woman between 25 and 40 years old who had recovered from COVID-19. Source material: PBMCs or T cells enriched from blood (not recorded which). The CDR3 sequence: CASSQVGGTGINSPLHF. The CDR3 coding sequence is TGTGCCAGCAGCCAAGTAGGGGGGACAGGGATCAATTCACCCCTCCACTTT.